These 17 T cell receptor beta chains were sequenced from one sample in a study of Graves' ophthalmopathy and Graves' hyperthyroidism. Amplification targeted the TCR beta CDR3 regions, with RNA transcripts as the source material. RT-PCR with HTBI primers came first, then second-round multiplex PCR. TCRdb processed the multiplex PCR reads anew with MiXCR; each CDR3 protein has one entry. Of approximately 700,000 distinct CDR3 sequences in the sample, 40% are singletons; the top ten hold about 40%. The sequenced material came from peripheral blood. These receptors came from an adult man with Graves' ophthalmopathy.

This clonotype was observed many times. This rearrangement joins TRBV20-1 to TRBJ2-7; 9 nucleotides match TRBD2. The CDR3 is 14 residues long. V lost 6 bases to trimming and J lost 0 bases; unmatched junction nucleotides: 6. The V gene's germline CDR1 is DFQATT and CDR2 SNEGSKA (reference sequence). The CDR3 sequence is CSARPGLASYEQYF. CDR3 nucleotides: TGCAGTGCGAGGCCGGGACTAGCCTCCTACGAGCAGTACTTC.

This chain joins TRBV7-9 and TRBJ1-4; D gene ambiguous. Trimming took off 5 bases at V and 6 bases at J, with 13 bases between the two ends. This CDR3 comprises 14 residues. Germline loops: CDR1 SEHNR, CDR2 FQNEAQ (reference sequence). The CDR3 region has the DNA TGTGCCAGCAGCATACCTGGAGGTGATGAAAAACTGTTTTTT. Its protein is CASSIPGGDEKLFF.

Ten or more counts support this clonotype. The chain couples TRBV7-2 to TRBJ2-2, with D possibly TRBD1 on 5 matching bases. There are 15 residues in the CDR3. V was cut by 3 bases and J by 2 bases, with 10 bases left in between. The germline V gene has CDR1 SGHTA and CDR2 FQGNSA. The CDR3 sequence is CASSLSWGNTGELFF. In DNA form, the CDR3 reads TGTGCCAGCAGCTTGTCTTGGGGCAACACCGGGGAGCTGTTTTTT.

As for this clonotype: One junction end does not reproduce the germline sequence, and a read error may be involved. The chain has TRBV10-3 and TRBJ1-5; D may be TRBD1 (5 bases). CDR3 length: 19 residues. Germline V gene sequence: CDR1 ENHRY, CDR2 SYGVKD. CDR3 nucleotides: TGTGCCAGCAGTGAAGAAGTTTACTCCCAGGGAGTTAGCAATCAGCCCCAGCATTTT. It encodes CASSEEVYSQGVSNQPQHF.

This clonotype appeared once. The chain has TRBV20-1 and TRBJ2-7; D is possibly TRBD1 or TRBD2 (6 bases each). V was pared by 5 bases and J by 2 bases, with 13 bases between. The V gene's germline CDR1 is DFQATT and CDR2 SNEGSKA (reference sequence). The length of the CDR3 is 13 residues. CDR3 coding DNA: TGCAGTGCTGGAGGGACAAGCCCCTACGAGCAGTACTTC. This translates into CSAGGTSPYEQYF.

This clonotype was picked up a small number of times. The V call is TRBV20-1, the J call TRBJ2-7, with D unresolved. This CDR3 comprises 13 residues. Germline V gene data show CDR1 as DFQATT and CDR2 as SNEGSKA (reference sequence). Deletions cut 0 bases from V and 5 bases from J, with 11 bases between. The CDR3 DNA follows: TGCAGTGCTAGAGAAGCCCTCCCCGACGAGCAGTACTTC. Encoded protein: CSAREALPDEQYF.

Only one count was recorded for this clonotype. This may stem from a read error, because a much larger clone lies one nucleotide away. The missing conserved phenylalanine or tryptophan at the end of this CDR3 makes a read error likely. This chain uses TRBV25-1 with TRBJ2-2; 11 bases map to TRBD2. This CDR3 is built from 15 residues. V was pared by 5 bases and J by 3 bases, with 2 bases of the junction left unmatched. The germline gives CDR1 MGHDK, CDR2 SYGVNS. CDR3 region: CASSTLAGDTGELFL. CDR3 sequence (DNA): TGTGCCAGCAGTACACTAGCGGGGGACACCGGGGAGCTGTTTCTT.

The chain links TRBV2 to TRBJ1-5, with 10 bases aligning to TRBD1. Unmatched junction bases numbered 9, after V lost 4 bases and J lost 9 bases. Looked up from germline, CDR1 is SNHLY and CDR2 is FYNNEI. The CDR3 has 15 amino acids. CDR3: CASSVSGQGRRPQHF. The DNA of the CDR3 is TGTGCCAGCAGTGTTTCGGGACAGGGGAGGAGGCCCCAGCATTTT.

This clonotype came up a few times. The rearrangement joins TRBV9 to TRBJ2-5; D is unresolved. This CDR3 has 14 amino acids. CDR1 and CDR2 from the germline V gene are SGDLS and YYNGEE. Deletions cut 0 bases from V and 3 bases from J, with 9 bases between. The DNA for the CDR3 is TGTGCCAGCAGCGTAGCCAGCTTGAAAGAGACCCAGTACTTC. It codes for CASSVASLKETQYF.

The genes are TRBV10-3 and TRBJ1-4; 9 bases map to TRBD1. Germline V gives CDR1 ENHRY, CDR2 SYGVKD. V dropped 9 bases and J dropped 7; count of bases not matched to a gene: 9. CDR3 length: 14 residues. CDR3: CAISPGQGSEKLFF. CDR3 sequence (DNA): TGTGCCATAAGCCCCGGACAGGGGAGTGAAAAACTGTTTTTT.

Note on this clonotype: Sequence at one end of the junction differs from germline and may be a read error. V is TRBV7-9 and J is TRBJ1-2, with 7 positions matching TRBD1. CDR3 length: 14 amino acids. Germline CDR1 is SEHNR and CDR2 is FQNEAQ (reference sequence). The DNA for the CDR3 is TGCGCCAGCAGCTTCGAGGGACAGATCTATGGCTACACCTTC. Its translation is CASSFEGQIYGYTF.

The DNA of the CDR3 is TGCAGCGCCCCGGGACAGGATCCCCAGACCCAGTACTTC. Residues: CSAPGQDPQTQYF. The chain employs TRBV29-1 and TRBJ2-5, with 8 nucleotides matching TRBD1. CDR3 size: 13 residues. Germline lookup yields CDR1 SQVTM and CDR2 ANQGSEA. J lost 6 bases, V lost 7 bases, and 10 bases had no gene match.

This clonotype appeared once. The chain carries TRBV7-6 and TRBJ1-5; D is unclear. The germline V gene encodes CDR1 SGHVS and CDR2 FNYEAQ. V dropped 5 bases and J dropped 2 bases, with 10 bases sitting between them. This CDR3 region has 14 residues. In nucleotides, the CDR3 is TGTGCCAGCAGCCGGTCACCGGGCAATCAGCCCCAGCATTTT. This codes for CASSRSPGNQPQHF.

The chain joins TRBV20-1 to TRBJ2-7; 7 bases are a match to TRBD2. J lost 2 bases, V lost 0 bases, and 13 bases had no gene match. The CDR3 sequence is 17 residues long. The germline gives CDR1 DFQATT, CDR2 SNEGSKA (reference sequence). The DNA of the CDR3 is TGCAGTGCTAGAGATAGAGGGAGGGGCGGGCTGACCTACGAGCAGTACTTC. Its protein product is CSARDRGRGGLTYEQYF.

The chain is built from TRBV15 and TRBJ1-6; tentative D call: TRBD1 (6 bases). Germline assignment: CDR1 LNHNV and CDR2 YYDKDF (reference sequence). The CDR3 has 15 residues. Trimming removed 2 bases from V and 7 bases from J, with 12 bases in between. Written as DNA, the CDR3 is TGTGCCACCAGCAGACTTCGTCAGGGGAATTCACCCCTCCACTTT. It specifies CATSRLRQGNSPLHF.

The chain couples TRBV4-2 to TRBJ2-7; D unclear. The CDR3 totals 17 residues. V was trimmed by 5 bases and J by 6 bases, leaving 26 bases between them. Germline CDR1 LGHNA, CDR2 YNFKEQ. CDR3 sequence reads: CASSYAPMAPARCEQYF. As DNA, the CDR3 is TGTGCCAGCAGCTACGCACCTATGGCGCCAGCCCGCTGCGAGCAGTACTTC.

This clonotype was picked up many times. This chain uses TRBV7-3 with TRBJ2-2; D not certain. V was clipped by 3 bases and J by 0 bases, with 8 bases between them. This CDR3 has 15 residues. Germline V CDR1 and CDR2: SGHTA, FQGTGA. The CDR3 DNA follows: TGTGCCAGCAGCTTTGCCGGAGCGAACACCGGGGAGCTGTTTTTT. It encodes CASSFAGANTGELFF.